This TCR delta chain was identified during a study of gamma delta lymphoproliferative disorders and STAT genes (dated by TCRdb to the late 2010s). Looking at the study overall: Gamma-chain libraries were prepared from at least 50 ng of genomic DNA using the LymphoTrack Dx TCRG Assay. Since no corresponding Invivoscribe delta assay was available, delta-chain libraries were prepared following the standard operating procedure of the EuroClonality-NGS working group. Within a larger immunophenotypic and STAT-mutation study, TCR gamma and delta CDR3 repertoires were profiled by deep sequencing in Tgammadelta lymphoproliferative disease patients and healthy controls. To confirm the results, all delta-chain samples and two gamma-chain samples were sequenced a second time. Study-wide findings and limitations: When whole repertoires were clustered, gamma repertoires from patients grouped apart from those of healthy controls, but delta repertoires did not separate between the groups. Leukemic cells were skewed toward terminal effectors, whereas control T cells likely spanned varied maturation stages, a difference potentially limiting comparisons between patients and controls. The authors pointed out that NGS specificity may be lower at low frequencies, so whether leukemic clones are public or private needs to be confirmed. Almost every major gamma and delta clonotype in patients was public, meaning shared with at least one healthy donor, and only two gamma clonotypes were private to disease.

In both library methods, multiplex PCR was carried out with primers targeting conserved V and J regions of the TCR genes. The amplicons were purified, pooled and then sequenced on an Illumina MiSeq platform. The paper's processing steps were these. V(D)J alignment, clonotype assembly and translation were performed with MiXCR, whereas functionality assessment and CDR3 repertoire analyses were performed with VDJtools. The IMGT definition of CDR3 was applied, and only productive sequences using functional genes were analyzed, with ORF genes and pseudogenes left out. A custom Python script was used to search all patients and controls for identical amino acid CDR3s of major clonotypes (frequency >=5%). A one-sided non-parametric Wilcoxon test was used to compare clonotype frequencies between patients and controls. Clonotypes were called again by TCRdb from the public reads via CATT, and duplicate nucleotide sequences were then merged into one entry. In this record, the V and J calls reflect TCRdb's handling and not the investigators' own analysis. Here the sample has about 720 delta-chain clones; less than 2% occur a single time. Of the sample, over 75% is held by the ten largest clones.

TCR sequencing was performed on genomic DNA from peripheral blood mononuclear cells isolated from patients and controls. Controls were about 23 healthy adult blood donors, with a median age of about 60 years and about 12 males and 11 females, matched to patients for age and sex. The junction shows trimming of 4 bases on V and 1 base on J, and the gene matches do not reach 28 bases of it. The CDR3, cysteine through phenylalanine, is 21 amino acids long. The sequence is cut down to CDR3 DNA, 63 bases in frame from base 1. From a lookup of the germline V gene (reference sequence), CDR1 and CDR2 are TVYSNPD and GDNSRS. The table lists this clone with a few counts. No cognate antigen has been identified for it. With a far larger clone one base away, a read error is the likely cause. Distinct nucleotide sequences in the sample also encode this CDR3.

Sequencing was done on a sample of blood. The V and J genes are TRDV3 and TRDJ1; TRDD2 aligns with 9 central bases. The clonotype comes from a human donor in good health. This receptor has the CDR3 CASQGAFLRLGSYSTTDKLIF. The DNA sequence reads TGTGCCTCCCAGGGGGCCTTCCTACGGCTGGGGTCTTATTCAACCACCGATAAACTCATCTTT.